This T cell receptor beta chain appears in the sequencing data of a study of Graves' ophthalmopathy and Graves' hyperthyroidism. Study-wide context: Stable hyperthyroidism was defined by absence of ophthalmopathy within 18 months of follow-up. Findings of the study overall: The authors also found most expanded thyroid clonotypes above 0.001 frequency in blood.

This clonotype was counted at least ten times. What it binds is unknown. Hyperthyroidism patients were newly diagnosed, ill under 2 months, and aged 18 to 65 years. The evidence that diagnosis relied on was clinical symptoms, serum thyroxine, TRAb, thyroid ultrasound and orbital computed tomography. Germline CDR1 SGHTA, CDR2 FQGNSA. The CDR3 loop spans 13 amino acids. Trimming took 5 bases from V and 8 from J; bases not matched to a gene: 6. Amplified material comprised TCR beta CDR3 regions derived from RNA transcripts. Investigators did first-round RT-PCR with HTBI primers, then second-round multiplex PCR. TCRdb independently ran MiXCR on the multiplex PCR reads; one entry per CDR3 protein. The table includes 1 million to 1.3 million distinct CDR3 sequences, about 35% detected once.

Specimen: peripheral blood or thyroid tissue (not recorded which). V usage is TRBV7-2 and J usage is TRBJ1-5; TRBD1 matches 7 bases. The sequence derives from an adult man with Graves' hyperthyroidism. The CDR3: CASSPGQRKPQHF. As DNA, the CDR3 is TGTGCCAGCAGCCCGGGACAGCGAAAGCCCCAGCATTTT.